The T cell receptor beta chain under discussion was sequenced for a study of blood T cells in healthy people across ages. Then a second PCR, running roughly 6 to 12 cycles, was carried out with a sample-barcoded 5' primer and a J-beta primer mix. Via MiXCR, TCRdb re-called the 5' RACE reads, giving one row per CDR3 protein. The sample yields about 1,500,000 distinct CDR3 sequences, 42% seen once. This clonotype appeared many times. This CDR3 has 16 residues. Per germline, CDR1 ENHRY and CDR2 SYGVKD. Trimming removed 4 bases from V and 0 bases from J, with 14 bases in between. Donors ranged from 6 to 90 years old and were healthy Caucasians in Russia.

The specimen sequenced was blood. The clonotype comes from a woman aged 18-29 years in good health. The V gene is TRBV10-3, the J gene TRBJ2-3; unclear D gene. The CDR3: CAISAQDRASTDTQYF. Here the CDR3 DNA reads TGTGCCATCAGTGCTCAGGACCGGGCTAGCACAGATACGCAGTATTTT.